These 9 T cell receptor beta chains were all obtained from the same sample, sequenced in a study of OX40 agonist ivuxolimab in advanced cancers. Here immunoSEQ multiplex PCR was the method, and the copy in TCRdb shows in-frame clones only, minus some. Of about 150,000 clones listed, 94% are singletons. Sequencing was performed on CD4+ or CD8+ T cells sorted from blood, taken in a trial of the OX40 agonist ivuxolimab. These TCRs come from an adult with an advanced solid tumor such as melanoma, head and neck, liver or kidney cancer.

V usage is TRBV9 and J usage is TRBJ2-2; 7 bases map to TRBD2. V lost 4 bases to trimming and J lost 5 bases; unmatched junction nucleotides: 11. CDR3 length equals 16 residues. Germline CDR1 is SGDLS and CDR2 is YYNGEE. CDR3 loop: CASSPPSGGLTGELFF. CDR3 sequence (DNA): TGTGCCAGCAGCCCACCTTCCGGGGGGTTGACCGGGGAGCTGTTTTTT.

V and J are TRBV5-5 and TRBJ2-7, with TRBD2 identical over 8 bases. The CDR3 has 14 residues. CDR1 and CDR2 from the germline V gene are SGHKS and YYEKEE (reference sequence). Unmatched junction bases numbered 10, after V lost 4 bases and J lost 7 bases. Here the CDR3 reads CASSEPTSVIEQYF. The CDR3 DNA follows: TGTGCCAGCAGCGAGCCGACTAGCGTTATTGAGCAGTACTTC.

This sequence joins TRBV6-6 and TRBJ2-7; D remains ambiguous. The ends were cut back, 10 bases at V and 3 bases at J, with 13 bases in the middle. From germline, CDR1 is MNHNY and CDR2 SVGAGI (reference sequence). The CDR3 contains 12 residues. In nucleotides, the CDR3 is TGTGCCACCGGGTCCTCCCGCTACGAGCAGTACTTC. Its translation is CATGSSRYEQYF.

The rearrangement uses TRBV29-1 and TRBJ1-5; D remains unclear. Germline CDR1 is SQVTM and CDR2 is ANQGSEA. The CDR3 covers 15 residues. V lost 7 bases and J 2 bases, leaving 18 bases between the germline ends. Here the CDR3 reads CSAADGVGGNQPQHF. The CDR3 nucleotides read TGCAGCGCAGCGGACGGCGTGGGTGGCAATCAGCCCCAGCATTTT.

With regard to this clone: Germline and junction disagree at one end, which may indicate a read error. This chain connects TRBV7-7 to TRBJ2-1, with TRBD2 matching over 14 bases. From germline, CDR1 is SSHAT and CDR2 FNYEAQ (reference sequence). This CDR3 contains 15 residues. CDR3 in amino acids: CASSSGLAGGNEQFF. In DNA form, the CDR3 reads TGTGCTAGCAGCTCCGGACTAGCGGGAGGCAATGAGCAGTTCTTC.

The CDR3 protein is CAISDSDTYEQYF. In nucleotides, the CDR3 is TGTGCCATCAGTGACTCGGACACCTACGAGCAGTACTTC. V usage is TRBV10-3 and J usage is TRBJ2-7, with D possibly TRBD1 on 5 matching bases. V shed 3 bases and J shed 2 bases, with 8 bases lying between them. CDR1 is ENHRY, CDR2 SYGVKD, per germline. The CDR3 totals 13 residues.

In its sample, this clone was seen a few times. The rearrangement joins TRBV19 to TRBJ1-4; D remains unclear. This CDR3 contains 14 residues. Germline V gene lookup returns CDR1 LNHDA and CDR2 SQIVND (reference sequence). With 5 bases removed from V and 4 bases from J, the gap between germline ends came to 11 bases. The CDR3 DNA reads as TGTGCCAGTAGTCCAAGCCAGGTTAATGAAAAACTGTTTTTT. This sequence encodes CASSPSQVNEKLFF. The whole variable domain, remainder taken from reference TRBV19 and TRBJ1-4, is DGGITQSPKYLFRKEGQNVTLSCEQNLNHDAMYWYRQDPGQGLRLIYYSQIVNDFQKGDIAEGYSVSREKKESFPLTVTSAQKNPTAFYLCASSPSQVNEKLFFGSGTQLSVL.

The rearrangement joins TRBV11-3 to TRBJ2-7, with 8 positions matching TRBD1. V lost 5 bases to trimming and J lost 5 bases; unmatched junction nucleotides: 11. From germline, CDR1 is SGHNT and CDR2 YENEEA. The CDR3 sequence is 15 residues long. In DNA form, the CDR3 reads TGTGCCAGCAGCAATATCCGGGACAGGACCAACGAGCAGTACTTC. Amino acids: CASSNIRDRTNEQYF.

The chain is built from TRBV9 and TRBJ1-2; D unclear. V was shortened by 0 bases and J by 8 bases, with 11 bases between the two germline ends. Germline values: CDR1 SGDLS, CDR2 YYNGEE. The CDR3 runs 13 residues. This chain's CDR3 is CASSVGPEGGYTF. CDR3 in DNA: TGTGCCAGCAGCGTAGGTCCCGAGGGCGGCTACACCTTC.